Listed here are 20 T cell receptor beta chains from one sample, sequenced in a study of T cell responses to AZD1222 COVID-19 vaccine. This table comes from immunoSEQ multiplex PCR, and its TCRdb copy is limited to in-frame clones, with some not included. The table lists around 180,000 clones, 87% of them singletons. This material consisted of peripheral blood, taken on day 0 of AZD1222 vaccination. The source of these receptors is an adult in good health.

Written as DNA, the CDR3 is TGTGCCAGCAGCTTGTATCCGAACACTGAAGCTTTCTTT. It is translated as CASSLYPNTEAFF. The rearrangement uses TRBV7-6 and TRBJ1-1, with D hard to call. Trimming left V 3 bases short and J 1 base short, with 6 bases between. In germline, CDR1 is SGHVS, CDR2 FNYEAQ. This CDR3 spans 13 amino acids.

The V gene is TRBV19, the J gene TRBJ1-5; TRBD1 agrees at 8 bases. Germline V gene sequence: CDR1 LNHDA, CDR2 SQIVND (reference sequence). CDR3 length: 16 amino acids. The V and J ends lost 2 bases and 4 bases, in that order; junction bases with no gene match: 7. The CDR3 region is CASSILDRGRNQPQHF. The CDR3, as DNA: TGTGCCAGTAGTATACTCGACAGGGGAAGGAATCAGCCCCAGCATTTT.

The chain is built from TRBV18 and TRBJ1-6; possible D gene TRBD1, 5 bases. The CDR3 runs 14 residues. Germline V lookup: CDR1 KGHSH, CDR2 LQKENI. V lost 2 bases to trimming and J lost 10 bases, with 12 bases between them. This chain's CDR3 is CASSPYPGDSPLHF. CDR3 DNA: TGTGCCAGCTCACCATATCCGGGGGACTCACCCCTCCACTTT.

This chain links TRBV7-4 with TRBJ1-5; 8 positions match TRBD1. V lost 1 base, J lost 0 bases, and 5 bases stayed unmatched. Per germline, CDR1 SGHVT and CDR2 SQSDAQ. The CDR3 runs 17 residues. CDR3 sequence (DNA): TGTGCCAGCAGCTTAGGAGGGACAGGACTTAGCAATCAGCCCCAGCATTTT. It codes for CASSLGGTGLSNQPQHF.

This chain links TRBV28 with TRBJ1-5, with D unresolved. The CDR3 sequence is 14 residues long. The germline V gene encodes CDR1 MDHEN and CDR2 SYDVKM. V lost 3 bases to trimming and J lost 8 bases, with 14 bases between them. This CDR3 is CASSLVQDSEPQHF. The CDR3 bases are TGTGCCAGCAGTTTGGTGCAAGATAGTGAGCCCCAGCATTTT.

This clone was recorded once. The V call is TRBV7-9, the J call TRBJ1-2; 7 bases are a match to TRBD1. Germline values: CDR1 SEHNR, CDR2 FQNEAQ (reference sequence). There are 16 residues in the CDR3. The trim removed 1 base at V and 4 bases at J, leaving 9 bases unmatched. This CDR3 reads CASSLGNQGDLYGYTF. As DNA, the CDR3 is TGTGCCAGCAGCTTAGGGAACCAGGGGGACCTCTATGGCTACACCTTC.

This clone was seen just once. The chain recombines TRBV11-2 with TRBJ2-1, with D possibly matching TRBD2 (5 bases). This CDR3 comprises 15 residues. Germline lookup yields CDR1 SGHAT and CDR2 FQNNGV. Trimming cost V 5 bases and J 8 bases, with 19 bases left between them. DNA of the CDR3: TGTGCCAGCAGCCCCGGGGTCACTAGTTTCGATGAGCAGTTCTTC. It translates to CASSPGVTSFDEQFF.

The chain combines TRBV3-1 (or the pseudogene TRBV3-2) with TRBJ2-3; 9 positions match TRBD1. V gave up 4 bases and J gave up 4 bases; unmatched junction bases: 3. The germline gives CDR1 LGHDT, CDR2 YNNKEL (reference sequence). CDR3 size: 14 residues. CDR3 DNA sequence: TGTGCCAGCAGCCCGGACAGGGGAGCAGATACGCAGTATTTT. It specifies CASSPDRGADTQYF.

This clone was observed once. The chain employs TRBV28 and TRBJ1-3; 7 positions match TRBD1. CDR1 and CDR2 from the germline V gene are MDHEN and SYDVKM. V shed 6 bases, J shed 2 bases, and the junction held 4 bases outside the gene matches. The CDR3 has 14 amino acids. CDR3 in amino acids: CASSHQGAGNTIYF. Written as DNA, the CDR3 is TGTGCCAGCAGCCACCAGGGGGCTGGAAACACCATATATTTT.

The rearrangement uses TRBV19 and TRBJ1-2; 7 positions match TRBD1. The CDR3 is 13 amino acids. CDR1 LNHDA and CDR2 SQIVND come from the germline V gene (reference sequence). V shed 9 bases and J 7 bases; nucleotides not matched to a gene: 11. The CDR3 sequence is CASRQGIMGGYTF. The CDR3 bases are TGTGCCAGCAGACAGGGAATAATGGGTGGCTACACCTTC.

This clone was recorded once. The J gene is TRBJ1-5, the V gene TRBV3-1 (or the pseudogene TRBV3-2); no firm D call. CDR1 LGHDT and CDR2 YNNKEL come from the germline V gene (reference sequence). The CDR3 loop spans 14 amino acids. V dropped 0 bases and J dropped 6 bases, with 9 bases sitting between them. In DNA form, the CDR3 reads TGTGCCAGCAGCCAAGATTCCAGCGCTCAGCCCCAGCATTTT. Its translation: CASSQDSSAQPQHF.

The gene calls are TRBV27 and TRBJ2-7; the D call may be TRBD1 or TRBD2 (5 bases each). The CDR3 is 15 amino acids. Between the trimmed V and J ends, which lost 4 bases and 7 bases, there was a span of 20 bases. CDR1 is MNHEY and CDR2 is SMNVEV in the germline V gene (reference sequence). This CDR3 reads CASSSGDGASGEQYF. CDR3 DNA sequence: TGTGCCAGCAGTTCCGGGGACGGCGCGAGTGGGGAGCAGTACTTC.

V gene TRBV7-9 combines with J gene TRBJ1-1, with D tentatively TRBD1 (5 bases). The germline gives CDR1 SEHNR, CDR2 FQNEAQ (reference sequence). The CDR3 runs to 15 residues. V shed 3 bases and J shed 3 bases, with 14 bases lying between them. CDR3 coding DNA: TGTGCCAGCAGCTTTCGGCAGGGAGGTTACACTGAAGCTTTCTTT. It translates to CASSFRQGGYTEAFF.

This rearrangement joins TRBV7-2 to TRBJ2-7; no clear D gene. V gave up 1 base and J gave up 7 bases, with 8 bases separating them. There are 12 residues in the CDR3. In germline, CDR1 is SGHTA, CDR2 FQGNSA. The CDR3 nucleotides are TGTGCCAGCAGCTTAGGACCTGCGGAGCAGTACTTC. It encodes CASSLGPAEQYF.

This chain joins TRBV5-1 and TRBJ1-6; D call uncertain. This CDR3 comprises 16 residues. Germline assignment: CDR1 SGHRS and CDR2 YFSETQ. Trimming removed 2 bases from V and 0 bases from J, with 9 bases in between. The CDR3 here is CASSFKGSSYNSPLHF. In DNA, the CDR3 is TGCGCCAGCAGCTTCAAGGGTAGCTCCTATAATTCACCCCTCCACTTT.

The chain couples TRBV29-1 to TRBJ2-7; 12 bases match TRBD2. Germline V gene lookup returns CDR1 SQVTM and CDR2 ANQGSEA. CDR3 length: 16 amino acids. J gave up 5 bases and V 3 bases, and 11 bases lay outside the gene matches. Here the CDR3 reads CSVENVGLAGKDEQYF. DNA for the CDR3: TGCAGCGTTGAGAATGTCGGACTAGCGGGAAAGGACGAGCAGTACTTC.

This clone has a single count. J is TRBJ1-5 and V is TRBV19; possibly TRBD1 for D (5 bases). The germline V gene encodes CDR1 LNHDA and CDR2 SQIVND (reference sequence). This CDR3 has 16 amino acids. V was cut by 3 bases and J by 3 bases, with 15 bases left in between. CDR3 sequence reads: CASSIGTLRDNQPQHF. CDR3 in DNA: TGTGCCAGTAGTATCGGGACCCTCCGGGACAATCAGCCCCAGCATTTT.

The chain carries TRBV27 and TRBJ2-1; D is unresolved. V dropped 5 bases and J dropped 4 bases, with 15 bases sitting between them. Germline CDR1 reads MNHEY; CDR2 reads SMNVEV (reference sequence). The CDR3 length is 15 residues. DNA for the CDR3: TGTGCCAGCAGTCAGGCAGTGGGGTCATACAATGAGCAGTTCTTC. Translating gives CASSQAVGSYNEQFF.

The DNA for the CDR3 is TGTGCCAGCAGCGACGGGACTAGCGGGACGATGGGGACCCAGTACTTC. It codes for CASSDGTSGTMGTQYF. The chain employs TRBV11-3 and TRBJ2-5; TRBD2 matches 13 bases. The V segment lost 5 bases and the J segment 7 bases; nucleotides outside the gene matches: 10. The V gene's germline CDR1 is SGHNT and CDR2 YENEEA. The CDR3 is made up of 16 amino acids.

The rearrangement links TRBV18 to TRBJ2-4; perhaps TRBD1 as D (5 bases). V was trimmed by 6 bases and J by 9 bases, leaving 24 bases between them. The CDR3 is 16 residues long. Germline loops: CDR1 KGHSH, CDR2 LQKENI. In DNA form, the CDR3 reads TGTGCCAGCTCCGTCGGATCCAGGGCCTCCGTGGGCATTCAGTACTTC. This translates into CASSVGSRASVGIQYF.